Presented here are 21 T cell receptor beta chains from one specimen sequenced in a study of blood T cell repertoires in COVID-19. The protocol was immunoSEQ multiplex PCR, while the TCRdb copy is restricted to in-frame clones and leaves out a portion. Counted here are 250,000 to 300,000 clones, around 90% occurring once; the ten biggest clones make up 2.2%. Sequencing used peripheral blood. The receptor set was obtained from a woman aged 45-59 years who had recovered from COVID-19.

This chain uses TRBV7-6 with TRBJ2-7, with D perhaps TRBD1 (5 bases). CDR1 is SGHVS and CDR2 is FNYEAQ in the germline V gene. The germline V and J ends were trimmed by 5 bases and 0 bases, with 14 bases remaining between them. The length of the CDR3 is 15 residues. CDR3 bases: TGTGCCAGCAGCCAACACGACAGCCTCTCCTACGAGCAGTACTTC. This encodes CASSQHDSLSYEQYF.

This chain links TRBV11-2 with TRBJ2-1; TRBD2 is a possible D gene (6 bases). Germline-derived CDR1 and CDR2 are SGHAT and FQNNGV. This CDR3 has 16 amino acids. Trimming pared 0 bases from V and 12 bases from J, leaving 21 bases between. Here the CDR3 DNA reads TGTGCCAGCAGCTTAGATAGATTCGGGGCGTTAGCGGTGCAGTTCTTC. This gives the protein CASSLDRFGALAVQFF. Supplemented by reference TRBV11-2 and TRBJ2-1, the full variable domain reads EAGVAQSPRYKIIEKRQSVAFWCNPISGHATLYWYQQILGQGPKLLIQFQNNGVVDDSQLPKDRFSAERLKGVDSTLKIQPAKLEDSAVYLCASSLDRFGALAVQFFGPGTRLTVL.

This clone was observed a handful of times. The chain couples TRBV5-5 to TRBJ1-2; possible D gene TRBD1, 5 bases. Germline V gives CDR1 SGHKS, CDR2 YYEKEE (reference sequence). The CDR3 spans 11 residues. Between the trimmed V and J ends, which lost 4 bases and 8 bases, there was a span of 9 bases. CDR3 residues: CASSQGGGYTF. The CDR3 coding sequence is TGTGCCAGCAGCCAGGGCGGAGGCTACACCTTC. Full variable domain (rest looked up from reference TRBV5-5 and TRBJ1-2): DAGVTQSPTHLIKTRGQQVTLRCSPISGHKSVSWYQQVLGQGPQFIFQYYEKEERGRGNFPDRFSARQFPNYSSELNVNALLLGDSALYLCASSQGGGYTFGSGTRLTVV.

This clone was seen a single time. This chain joins TRBV10-2 and TRBJ2-1; D perhaps matches TRBD1 (6 bases). Germline V gene data show CDR1 as WSHSY and CDR2 as SAAADI. V was shortened by 8 bases and J by 5 bases, with 19 bases between the two germline ends. This CDR3 contains 15 residues. CDR3 in DNA: TGCGCCAGCTACGGAGGAGACAGGCCTAACAATGAGCAGTTCTTC. Residues: CASYGGDRPNNEQFF.

This clone was recorded many times. The chain recombines TRBV30 with TRBJ1-2, with 8 positions matching TRBD1. The CDR3 runs 13 residues. V lost 3 bases and J lost 6; bases outside the gene matches: 6. Germline CDR1 is GTSNPN and CDR2 is SVGIG (reference sequence). CDR3 DNA sequence: TGTGCCTGGAGGGACAGGGTATCGGATGGCTACACCTTC. Its protein is CAWRDRVSDGYTF.

The V call is TRBV28, the J call TRBJ1-1; D not resolved. The V gene's germline CDR1 is MDHEN and CDR2 SYDVKM. This CDR3 contains 12 residues. The V and J ends lost 2 bases and 5 bases respectively, with 6 bases between them. The CDR3 protein is CASSLPETEAFF. The CDR3, as DNA: TGTGCCAGCAGTTTACCCGAGACTGAAGCTTTCTTT.

The chain links TRBV11-3 to TRBJ2-2, with D maybe TRBD1 (6 bases). This CDR3 comprises 13 residues. V shed 2 bases and J shed 5 bases, with 6 bases lying between them. Germline lookup yields CDR1 SGHNT and CDR2 YENEEA. The CDR3 nucleotides read TGTGCCAGCAGCTTAAGGGGGACCGGGGAGCTGTTTTTT. It codes for CASSLRGTGELFF.

The rearrangement uses TRBV11-2 and TRBJ2-7; D perhaps matches TRBD2 (6 bases). Germline-derived CDR1 and CDR2 are SGHAT and FQNNGV. V gave up 1 base and J gave up 7 bases, with 8 bases separating them. CDR3 size: 12 residues. DNA of the CDR3: TGTGCCAGCAGCTTAGGGCGGGAAGAGCAGTACTTC. Its translation: CASSLGREEQYF.

This chain joins TRBV29-1 and TRBJ2-2; D unclear. The CDR3 consists of 14 residues. V shed 5 bases and J shed 2 bases, with 12 bases lying between them. Germline-derived CDR1 and CDR2 are SQVTM and ANQGSEA. The chain's CDR3 is CSVRWSGNTGELFF. DNA for the CDR3: TGCAGCGTTCGATGGAGTGGAAACACCGGGGAGCTGTTTTTT.

The rearrangement uses TRBV2 and TRBJ1-1, with TRBD1 matching over 7 bases. The V and J ends lost 4 bases and 4 bases, in that order; junction bases with no gene match: 6. The CDR3 is 14 residues long. Germline-derived CDR1 and CDR2 are SNHLY and FYNNEI. CDR3 in amino acids: CASSGQGTSTEAFF. In nucleotides, the CDR3 is TGTGCCAGCAGTGGACAGGGTACAAGCACTGAAGCTTTCTTT.

This clone has more than one count but fewer than ten. The chain couples TRBV5-6 to TRBJ2-1, with 11 bases that match TRBD2. Trimming at V came to 4 bases and at J to 8 bases, leaving 8 bases not matched to a gene. CDR1 is SGHDT, CDR2 YYEEEE, per germline. The CDR3 totals 15 residues. The CDR3 sequence: CASSRLAGRKDEQFF. The CDR3, as DNA: TGTGCCAGCAGCCGACTAGCGGGACGTAAGGATGAGCAGTTCTTC.

This clone has just a few counts. The chain uses TRBV5-1 and TRBJ1-1; 10 nucleotides agree with TRBD1. Trimming removed 4 bases from V and 3 bases from J; junction bases left unmatched: 9. Germline CDR1 and CDR2: SGHRS and YFSETQ. The CDR3 is made up of 16 amino acids. The CDR3 loop is CASSPRQGAQDTEAFF. The CDR3 nucleotides read TGCGCCAGCAGCCCAAGACAGGGGGCGCAAGACACTGAAGCTTTCTTT.

The chain carries TRBV30 and TRBJ1-2; D may be TRBD1 (5 bases). V was pared by 0 bases and J by 6 bases, with 14 bases between. CDR3 size: 14 residues. Germline values: CDR1 GTSNPN, CDR2 SVGIG (reference sequence). CDR3: CAWSVYAGINGYTF. The CDR3 DNA sequence: TGTGCCTGGAGTGTATATGCAGGGATAAATGGCTACACCTTC.

This sequence joins TRBV5-6 and TRBJ2-7, with a possible D match to TRBD2 (6 bases). Trimming cost V 5 bases and J 2 bases, with 17 bases left between them. Germline CDR1 reads SGHDT; CDR2 reads YYEEEE. The CDR3 contains 15 residues. The CDR3 sequence is CASSRKGTAPYEQYF. The CDR3 DNA reads TGTGCCAGCAGTCGCAAGGGGACTGCACCCTACGAGCAGTACTTC.

This sequence joins TRBV28 and TRBJ1-4; D gene unclear. Germline values: CDR1 MDHEN, CDR2 SYDVKM. This CDR3 is built from 16 residues. Trimming took off 6 bases at V and 0 bases at J, with 14 bases between the two ends. DNA of the CDR3: TGTGCCAGCAGCCTCTTTGTGGCGGCAACTAATGAAAAACTGTTTTTT. Translating it yields CASSLFVAATNEKLFF.

The chain uses TRBV3-1 (or the pseudogene TRBV3-2) and TRBJ1-6; TRBD1 is a possible D gene (5 bases). Germline assignment: CDR1 LGHDT and CDR2 YNNKEL (reference sequence). Trimming cost V 1 base and J 8 bases, with 15 bases left between them. The CDR3 has 16 amino acids. This chain's CDR3 is CASSQASGRGDSPLHF. The CDR3 region has the DNA TGTGCCAGCAGCCAAGCCTCTGGGCGGGGGGATTCACCCCTCCACTTT.

The chain couples TRBV5-1 to TRBJ2-2, with D perhaps TRBD1 (6 bases). The V end lost 3 bases, the J end lost 8 bases, and 11 bases lay between the germline ends. The CDR3 contains 13 residues. CDR1 and CDR2 (germline): SGHRS, YFSETQ. The CDR3 is CASSSQGEGELFF. CDR3 in DNA: TGCGCCAGCAGCTCACAGGGTGAAGGGGAGCTGTTTTTT.

This clone was found many times. V is TRBV6-2 or TRBV6-3 and J is TRBJ2-5, with 12 bases that match TRBD2. CDR1 and CDR2 (germline): MNHEY, SVGEGT. The CDR3 length is 16 residues. The V segment lost 5 bases and the J segment 4 bases; nucleotides outside the gene matches: 8. CDR3 sequence: CASSRRPSGRGETQYF. CDR3 in DNA: TGTGCCAGCAGTCGACGTCCTAGCGGGAGGGGAGAGACCCAGTACTTC.

This clone was observed a single time. This chain joins TRBV11-2 and TRBJ1-2; 10 bases align to TRBD1. CDR1 is SGHAT and CDR2 is FQNNGV in the germline V gene. The CDR3 extends over 14 amino acids. After removal of 1 base from V and 7 bases from J, the junction contained 3 bases not matched to a gene. The CDR3 is CASSLGQGAGGYTF. In nucleotides, the CDR3 is TGTGCCAGCAGCTTAGGACAGGGGGCGGGTGGCTACACCTTC.

This clone was observed a handful of times. This rearrangement joins TRBV7-2 to TRBJ1-2, with 9 nucleotides matching TRBD1. With 0 bases clipped from V and 8 bases from J, the junction kept 4 bases outside the gene matches. The CDR3 is made up of 14 amino acids. Germline values: CDR1 SGHTA, CDR2 FQGNSA. CDR3 loop: CASSLAGTGFGYTF. CDR3 bases: TGTGCCAGCAGCTTAGCCGGGACAGGGTTCGGCTACACCTTC. The variable domain in full, completed from reference TRBV7-2 and TRBJ1-2, reads GAGVSQSPSNKVTEKGKDVELRCDPISGHTALYWYRQSLGQGLEFLIYFQGNSAPDKSGLPSDRFSAERTGGSVSTLTIQRTQQEDSAVYLCASSLAGTGFGYTFGSGTRLTVV.

The chain carries TRBV7-6 and TRBJ1-5; possible D gene TRBD1, 6 bases. Per the germline V gene, CDR1 is SGHVS and CDR2 is FNYEAQ. Trimming removed 5 bases from V and 5 bases from J, with 13 bases in between. CDR3 size: 14 residues. CDR3 in amino acids: CASSPEAGDQPQHF. CDR3 coding DNA: TGTGCCAGCAGCCCGGAGGCAGGGGATCAGCCCCAGCATTTT. The full variable domain, its missing parts supplied by reference TRBV7-6 and TRBJ1-5, is GAGVSQSPRYKVTKRGQDVALRCDPISGHVSLYWYRQALGQGPEFLTYFNYEAQQDKSGLPNDRFSAERPEGSISTLTIQRTEQRDSAMYRCASSPEAGDQPQHFGDGTRLSIL.